One sample yielded the 18 T cell receptor beta chains listed below, sequenced in a study of blood T cell repertoires in COVID-19. TCRdb's copy holds only in-frame clones and misses some; the assay was immunoSEQ multiplex PCR. The table shows 20,000 to 25,000 clones, with roughly 75% occurring only once. The material sequenced was peripheral blood. The receptors stem from a man aged 60 to 75 with active COVID-19.

The chain employs TRBV24-1 and TRBJ2-5; weak D call: TRBD2 (7 bases). Trimming removed 0 bases at V and 4 bases at J, with 8 bases between. CDR1 and CDR2 (germline): KGHDR, SFDVKD. There are 14 residues in the CDR3. The CDR3 loop reads CATSDLRGGETQYF. Written as DNA, the CDR3 is TGTGCCACCAGTGATTTGAGGGGGGGAGAGACCCAGTACTTC.

The CDR3 DNA reads TGCGCCAGCAGGCCCGGGACAGGGCAAAATTCACCCCTCCACTTT. It is translated as CASRPGTGQNSPLHF. This chain links TRBV5-1 with TRBJ1-6; 9 nucleotides match TRBD1. The junction had 7 bases not matched to a gene; V was cut back by 5 bases and J by 7 bases. Germline CDR1 and CDR2: SGHRS and YFSETQ. The CDR3 totals 15 residues.

The chain links TRBV6-4 to TRBJ1-1; the D is unclear. This CDR3 is built from 13 residues. In germline, CDR1 is MRHNA, CDR2 SNTAGT. Trimming removed 5 bases from V and 7 bases from J, with 14 bases in between. The CDR3, as DNA: TGTGCCAGCAGTAACTTGCTGGGGAGTGAAGCTTTCTTT. Translation: CASSNLLGSEAFF.

The chain has TRBV3-1 (or the pseudogene TRBV3-2) and TRBJ2-1, with 13 nucleotides matching TRBD2. V was pared by 3 bases and J by 7 bases, with 6 bases of the junction left unmatched. Germline V gene sequence: CDR1 LGHDT, CDR2 YNNKEL (reference sequence). The CDR3 consists of 16 residues. Here the CDR3 reads CASSHETSGRRNEQFF. The CDR3 coding sequence is TGTGCCAGCAGCCATGAGACTAGCGGGAGGAGGAATGAGCAGTTCTTC.

On this clone itself: An end of the junction does not agree with germline; a read error may underlie this. The rearrangement links TRBV7-7 to TRBJ2-3, with 12 bases identical to TRBD2. The CDR3 is 17 amino acids. CDR1 is SSHAT and CDR2 is FNYEAQ in the germline V gene (reference sequence). The CDR3 coding sequence is TGTGCTAGCAGCGAAAGACTAGCGGGAGAAGGCACAGATACGCAGTATTTT. Residues: CASSERLAGEGTDTQYF.

The V call is TRBV7-8, the J call TRBJ2-1, with TRBD2 identical over 14 bases. V dropped 5 bases and J dropped 9; count of bases not matched to a gene: 9. CDR1 is SGHVS, CDR2 FQNEAQ, per germline. The CDR3 is 16 amino acids. CDR3 loop: CASSLTGLAGVSEQFF. CDR3 coding DNA: TGTGCCAGCAGCCTAACGGGACTAGCGGGAGTCAGTGAGCAGTTCTTC.

V is TRBV24-1 and J is TRBJ2-5, with 8 bases fitting TRBD1. The V segment lost 5 bases and the J segment 4 bases; nucleotides outside the gene matches: 11. Germline CDR1 KGHDR, CDR2 SFDVKD. The CDR3 length is 16 residues. The CDR3 nucleotides are TGTGCCACCAGTGGTTCAGGGGGCGTGGGTCCAGAGACCCAGTACTTC. It codes for CATSGSGGVGPETQYF.

This rearrangement joins TRBV4-3 to TRBJ2-7; D gene ambiguous. This CDR3 has 17 amino acids. V was pared by 0 bases and J by 5 bases, with 20 bases between. Germline V gene lookup returns CDR1 LGHNA and CDR2 YSLEER. CDR3 coding DNA: TGCGCCAGCAGCCAAGATGTCTTAACGGTGAGGATCGACGAGCAGTACTTC. Amino acid sequence: CASSQDVLTVRIDEQYF.

The chain joins TRBV15 to TRBJ2-7; TRBD1 matches 8 bases. The CDR3 runs to 17 residues. The trim removed 3 bases at V and 0 bases at J, leaving 10 bases unmatched. Germline V gene lookup returns CDR1 LNHNV and CDR2 YYDKDF (reference sequence). The CDR3 DNA reads as TGTGCCACCAGCAGTGGGGGGCGCAGGGGGCTCTCCTACGAGCAGTACTTC. Amino acids: CATSSGGRRGLSYEQYF.

This chain joins TRBV30 and TRBJ1-6, with 10 bases lining up with TRBD1. CDR1 is GTSNPN and CDR2 is SVGIG in the germline V gene (reference sequence). The CDR3 contains 16 residues. V was clipped by 2 bases and J by 7 bases; unmatched bases: 8. The CDR3 coding sequence is TGTGCCTGGAGTAGACAGGGGGCGCCGGGCAATTCACCCCTCCACTTT. It is translated as CAWSRQGAPGNSPLHF.

The chain recombines TRBV29-1 with TRBJ2-2; 8 nucleotides agree with TRBD2. Per the germline V gene, CDR1 is SQVTM and CDR2 is ANQGSEA. The CDR3 loop spans 15 amino acids. Trimming cost V 6 bases and J 0 bases; bases outside gene matches: 6. The CDR3 region is CSVPGLAANTGELFF. The DNA of the CDR3 is TGCAGCGTCCCTGGACTAGCCGCGAACACCGGGGAGCTGTTTTTT.

The chain employs TRBV7-3 and TRBJ1-1; D gene ambiguous. Trimming shortened V by 6 bases and J by 7 bases, and 12 bases separated the two germline ends. In germline, CDR1 is SGHTA, CDR2 FQGTGA. There are 12 residues in the CDR3. CDR3: CASSPGQLEAFF. DNA of the CDR3: TGTGCCAGCAGTCCGGGTCAGCTTGAAGCTTTCTTT.

This rearrangement joins TRBV5-1 to TRBJ2-3; D is perhaps TRBD2 (6 bases). This CDR3 region has 15 residues. Germline V gene data show CDR1 as SGHRS and CDR2 as YFSETQ. Between the trimmed V and J ends, which lost 4 bases and 2 bases, there was a span of 14 bases. CDR3 in DNA: TGCGCCAGCAGCCGGGGGTTGGCCCTCACAGATACGCAGTATTTT. Encoded protein: CASSRGLALTDTQYF. The whole variable domain, filled in from reference TRBV5-1 and TRBJ2-3, reads KAGVTQTPRYLIKTRGQQVTLSCSPISGHRSVSWYQQTPGQGLQFLFEYFSETQRNKGNFPGRFSGRQFSNSRSEMNVSTLELGDSALYLCASSRGLALTDTQYFGPGTRLTVL.

The chain carries TRBV7-9 and TRBJ2-2; D is ambiguous. Trimming stripped 4 bases from V and 0 bases from J, with 12 bases between. This CDR3 spans 16 amino acids. CDR1 and CDR2 (germline): SEHNR, FQNEAQ (reference sequence). The CDR3 reads CASSSSTLANTGELFF. For the CDR3, the DNA is TGTGCCAGCAGCTCCTCGACACTCGCGAACACCGGGGAGCTGTTTTTT.

CDR3 in DNA: TGTGCCAGCAGCCAAGAGGCGGTTATTAATGAAAAACTGTTTTTT. This codes for CASSQEAVINEKLFF. V gene TRBV3-1 (or the pseudogene TRBV3-2) combines with J gene TRBJ1-4; D is undetermined. Germline CDR1 LGHDT, CDR2 YNNKEL (reference sequence). This CDR3 spans 15 amino acids. Trimming shortened V by 0 bases and J by 4 bases, and 9 bases separated the two germline ends.

This chain connects TRBV7-9 to TRBJ1-1; possibly TRBD1 for D (6 bases). From germline, CDR1 is SEHNR and CDR2 FQNEAQ (reference sequence). The CDR3 spans 15 residues. The V end was cut by 5 bases, the J end by 5 bases, with 18 bases between. The CDR3 here is CASSPPRKTGTEAFF. CDR3 nucleotides: TGTGCCAGCAGCCCACCACGCAAAACAGGGACTGAAGCTTTCTTT. Based on the CDR3 plus reference TRBV7-9 and TRBJ1-1, the full variable domain is DTGVSQNPRHKITKRGQNVTFRCDPISEHNRLYWYRQTLGQGPEFLTYFQNEAQLEKSRLLSDRFSAERPKGSFSTLEIQRTEQGDSAMYLCASSPPRKTGTEAFFGQGTRLTVV.

The V gene is TRBV28, the J gene TRBJ2-3; no clear D. V was cut by 6 bases and J by 2 bases, with 15 bases left in between. CDR1 and CDR2 (germline): MDHEN, SYDVKM. The CDR3 has 15 amino acids. CDR3 region: CASSYPPHLTDTQYF. The DNA of the CDR3 is TGTGCCAGCAGCTACCCACCCCACCTCACAGATACGCAGTATTTT.

This clone was counted once. The chain joins TRBV7-2 to TRBJ2-2; 9 nucleotides line up with TRBD2. Germline assignment: CDR1 SGHTA and CDR2 FQGNSA. This CDR3 has 15 amino acids. V lost 1 base and J lost 5; bases outside the gene matches: 2. As DNA, the CDR3 is TGTGCCAGCAGCTTAGTTACTAGCGGGACCGGGGAGCTGTTTTTT. Translation: CASSLVTSGTGELFF.